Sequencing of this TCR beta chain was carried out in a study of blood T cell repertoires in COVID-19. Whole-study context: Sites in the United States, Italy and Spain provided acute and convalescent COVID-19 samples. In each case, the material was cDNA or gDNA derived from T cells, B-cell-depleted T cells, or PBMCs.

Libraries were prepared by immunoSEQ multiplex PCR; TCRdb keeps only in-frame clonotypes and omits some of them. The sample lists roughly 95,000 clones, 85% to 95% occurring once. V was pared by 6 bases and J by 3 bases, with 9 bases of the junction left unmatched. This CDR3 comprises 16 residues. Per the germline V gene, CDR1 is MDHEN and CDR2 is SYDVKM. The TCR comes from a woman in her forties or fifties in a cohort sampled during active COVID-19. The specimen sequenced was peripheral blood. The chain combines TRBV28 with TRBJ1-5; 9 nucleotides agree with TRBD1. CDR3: CASSPPGQGDNQPQHF. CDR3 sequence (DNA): TGTGCCAGCAGCCCACCGGGACAGGGAGACAATCAGCCCCAGCATTTT.